These 18 T cell receptor beta chains were all obtained from the same sample, sequenced in a study of blood T cell repertoires in COVID-19. TCRdb's copy holds only in-frame clones and misses some; the assay was immunoSEQ multiplex PCR. The sample shows about 150,000 clones, 65% to 85% of them seen only once. Sequenced: peripheral blood. These receptor sequences come from a man in his sixties with active or convalescent COVID-19.

This clone has just one count. The V gene is TRBV7-2, the J gene TRBJ1-4; 8 bases are a match to TRBD1. Trimming removed 5 bases from V and 8 bases from J; junction bases left unmatched: 7. Germline V gene data show CDR1 as SGHTA and CDR2 as FQGNSA. The CDR3 runs to 14 residues. CDR3 sequence (DNA): TGTGCCAGCAGCCAGGACAGGGCGAAGGAAAAACTGTTTTTT. It codes for CASSQDRAKEKLFF.

Only one count was recorded for this clone. The chain links TRBV27 to TRBJ1-2; TRBD1 matches 7 bases. V dropped 4 bases and J dropped 2; count of bases not matched to a gene: 4. Germline V gene data show CDR1 as MNHEY and CDR2 as SMNVEV (reference sequence). This CDR3 has 14 amino acids. The CDR3 region is CASSSQTGNYGYTF. DNA of the CDR3: TGTGCCAGCAGTTCCCAGACAGGGAACTATGGCTACACCTTC.

The gene calls are TRBV4-3 and TRBJ2-7, with no clear D. This CDR3 has 14 residues. Trimming shortened V by 0 bases and J by 5 bases, and 11 bases separated the two germline ends. Per germline, CDR1 LGHNA and CDR2 YSLEER. CDR3 loop: CASSQDVLRDEQYF. CDR3 DNA sequence: TGCGCCAGCAGCCAAGACGTCTTACGGGACGAGCAGTACTTC.

This clone was seen a handful of times. The V call is TRBV6-5, the J call TRBJ1-3; D unclear. The V and J ends lost 9 bases and 0 bases respectively, with 9 bases between them. Germline V gene data show CDR1 as MNHEY and CDR2 as SVGAGI. This CDR3 spans 13 amino acids. The CDR3 bases are TGTGCCAGTAAACTTTACTCTGGAAACACCATATATTTT. As protein: CASKLYSGNTIYF.

This clone was seen only a few times. The chain has TRBV7-3 and TRBJ2-2, with 7 nucleotides matching TRBD2. V lost 1 base to trimming and J lost 4 bases; unmatched junction nucleotides: 3. CDR1 SGHTA and CDR2 FQGTGA come from the germline V gene. CDR3 length equals 15 residues. CDR3 sequence (DNA): TGTGCCAGCAGCTTAAGTGGGAGGGGCACCGGGGAGCTGTTTTTT. Amino acids: CASSLSGRGTGELFF.

The chain couples TRBV15 to TRBJ2-7, with 7 nucleotides matching TRBD1. With V trimmed by 0 bases and J by 2 bases, 1 base remained unmatched. Germline V gene data show CDR1 as LNHNV and CDR2 as YYDKDF (reference sequence). This CDR3 contains 14 residues. The CDR3: CATSREGGPYEQYF. The CDR3, as DNA: TGTGCCACCAGCAGAGAAGGGGGCCCCTACGAGCAGTACTTC.

This clone was counted between two and nine times. This chain connects TRBV5-4 to TRBJ2-2; D might be TRBD2 (6 bases). Germline V lookup: CDR1 SGHNT, CDR2 YYREEE (reference sequence). CDR3 size: 15 residues. Trimming cost V 4 bases and J 5 bases, with 15 bases left between them. CDR3 sequence reads: CASSPASARTGELFF. The CDR3 DNA reads TGTGCCAGCAGCCCAGCTAGCGCGCGGACCGGGGAGCTGTTTTTT.

The chain joins TRBV18 to TRBJ1-5; 8 nucleotides match TRBD1. From germline, CDR1 is KGHSH and CDR2 LQKENI. Trimming cost V 3 bases and J 3 bases; bases outside gene matches: 1. This CDR3 comprises 14 residues. The CDR3 coding sequence is TGTGCCAGCTCACCGACAGGGGACAATCAGCCCCAGCATTTT. Its protein is CASSPTGDNQPQHF.

In its sample, this clone was seen once. The rearrangement joins TRBV7-9 to TRBJ2-5; 7 bases line up with TRBD1. V was pared by 4 bases and J by 1 base, with 6 bases of the junction left unmatched. Germline V lookup: CDR1 SEHNR, CDR2 FQNEAQ (reference sequence). The CDR3 consists of 15 residues. CDR3 residues: CASSWTGNLQETQYF. In nucleotides, the CDR3 is TGTGCCAGCAGCTGGACAGGAAACCTCCAAGAGACCCAGTACTTC.

V is TRBV2 and J is TRBJ1-1; D is unclear. CDR1 SNHLY and CDR2 FYNNEI come from the germline V gene. V shed 5 bases and J shed 0 bases, with 13 bases lying between them. The CDR3 has 15 amino acids. In nucleotides, the CDR3 is TGTGCCAGCAGTTCACAGATGACTATGAACACTGAAGCTTTCTTT. Its protein is CASSSQMTMNTEAFF.

In this sample, this clone turned up a few times. This rearrangement joins TRBV5-1 to TRBJ1-2; D gene ambiguous. The germline CDR1 and CDR2 sequences are SGHRS and YFSETQ. V was trimmed by 0 bases and J by 3 bases, leaving 9 bases between them. The CDR3 consists of 14 residues. The CDR3 DNA sequence: TGCGCCAGCAGCTTGGCCCCCACAGACTATGGCTACACCTTC. It is translated as CASSLAPTDYGYTF.

The chain recombines TRBV4-3 with TRBJ1-4, with 8 nucleotides matching TRBD1. Germline V gene sequence: CDR1 LGHNA, CDR2 YSLEER. CDR3 size: 15 residues. Trimming took 3 bases from V and 7 from J; bases not matched to a gene: 7. The CDR3 loop is CASSHAQGAGEKLFF. The CDR3 bases are TGCGCCAGCAGCCATGCTCAGGGGGCTGGTGAAAAACTGTTTTTT.

V is TRBV10-1 and J is TRBJ2-5, with D perhaps matching TRBD2 (5 bases). Trimming cost V 2 bases and J 0 bases, with 10 bases left between them. Germline V lookup: CDR1 WNHNN, CDR2 SYGVQD (reference sequence). There are 15 residues in the CDR3. In DNA form, the CDR3 reads TGCGCCAGCAGTGAGGGAGGACCAAACCAAGAGACCCAGTACTTC. Residues: CASSEGGPNQETQYF.

As DNA, the CDR3 is TGTGCCAGCTCACTCCTAGCGGGAGGAGAGACAGATACGCAGTATTTT. It translates to CASSLLAGGETDTQYF. V is TRBV18 and J is TRBJ2-3; 11 bases match TRBD2. V was clipped by 4 bases and J by 3 bases; unmatched bases: 6. There are 16 residues in the CDR3. Looked up from germline, CDR1 is KGHSH and CDR2 is LQKENI.

This chain connects TRBV9 to TRBJ2-1; TRBD2 agrees at 8 bases. CDR3 length equals 16 residues. CDR1 and CDR2 from the germline V gene are SGDLS and YYNGEE. V dropped 0 bases and J dropped 4; count of bases not matched to a gene: 6. CDR3: CASSVVGRGRYNEQFF. The DNA for the CDR3 is TGTGCCAGCAGCGTAGTCGGGAGGGGTCGGTACAATGAGCAGTTCTTC.

This chain links TRBV3-1 (or the pseudogene TRBV3-2) with TRBJ2-7; the D gene is possibly TRBD1 (5 bases). Deletions cut 0 bases from V and 6 bases from J, with 15 bases between. The CDR3 covers 15 residues. Germline lookup yields CDR1 LGHDT and CDR2 YNNKEL (reference sequence). This CDR3 reads CASSQERGFGGEQYF. Here the CDR3 DNA reads TGTGCCAGCAGCCAAGAAAGGGGATTCGGTGGCGAGCAGTACTTC.

The rearrangement links TRBV7-9 to TRBJ2-1; 13 bases are shared with TRBD2. With 1 base clipped from V and 0 bases from J, the junction kept 0 bases outside the gene matches. Germline lookup yields CDR1 SEHNR and CDR2 FQNEAQ (reference sequence). CDR3 length equals 17 residues. CDR3 in amino acids: CASSLGTSGSSYNEQFF. The CDR3 coding sequence is TGTGCCAGCAGCTTAGGGACTAGCGGGAGCTCCTACAATGAGCAGTTCTTC.

This chain joins TRBV7-2 and TRBJ2-7; 9 nucleotides agree with TRBD1. Germline V gene sequence: CDR1 SGHTA, CDR2 FQGNSA. The CDR3 loop spans 14 amino acids. Trimming took 5 bases from V and 3 from J; bases not matched to a gene: 5. CDR3 in DNA: TGTGCCAGCAGCCTTTTGGGACAGGGCTACGAGCAGTACTTC. It is translated as CASSLLGQGYEQYF.